The T cell receptor beta chain described here comes from a study of blood T cell repertoires in COVID-19. Study-wide context: PBMCs, B-cell-depleted T cells, or T cells provided the cDNA or gDNA that made up the material.

TCRdb keeps only in-frame clones here, not all; method: immunoSEQ multiplex PCR. The sample shows a few hundred thousand clones, 84% of them seen only once. Seattle-derived patients entered the study during active infection and were followed longitudinally. The CDR3 consists of 14 residues. V lost 6 bases and J lost 6, with 14 bases in between. Germline-derived CDR1 and CDR2 are MRHNA and SNTAGT. The specimen sequenced was peripheral blood. This receptor was obtained from a person aged 70 to 85 with COVID-19, enrolled during active disease. V and J are TRBV6-4 and TRBJ1-4, with a tentative D call TRBD1 (6 bases). The CDR3 sequence is CASRPGQKDEKLFF. The DNA for the CDR3 is TGTGCCAGCAGACCGGGACAAAAAGATGAAAAACTGTTTTTT.